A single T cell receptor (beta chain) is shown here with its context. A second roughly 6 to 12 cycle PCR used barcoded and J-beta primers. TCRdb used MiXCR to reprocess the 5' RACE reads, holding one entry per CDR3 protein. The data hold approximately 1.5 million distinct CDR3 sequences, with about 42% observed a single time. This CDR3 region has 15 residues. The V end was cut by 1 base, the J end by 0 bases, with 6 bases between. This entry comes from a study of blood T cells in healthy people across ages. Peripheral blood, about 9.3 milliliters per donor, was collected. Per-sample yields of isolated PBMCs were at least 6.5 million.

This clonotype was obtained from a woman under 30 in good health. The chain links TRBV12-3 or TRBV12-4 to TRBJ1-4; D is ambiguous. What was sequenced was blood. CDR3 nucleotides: TGTGCCAGCAGTTTAGGCGAATCAACTAATGAAAAACTGTTTTTT. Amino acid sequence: CASSLGESTNEKLFF.